The 8 T cell receptor beta chains below come from one sample, sequenced in a study of cytotoxic CD8 clonotypes in ibrutinib-treated CLL. TCRdb's copy holds only in-frame clones and misses some; the assay was immunoSEQ multiplex PCR. Here the sample spans some 80,000 clones, 70% to 80% being singletons. Sequenced here: PBMCs, sampled after 12 months of ibrutinib treatment. These TCRs come from a human donor with chronic lymphocytic leukemia.

This clone appeared a few times. The chain uses TRBV18 and TRBJ2-3, with D maybe TRBD2 (5 bases). The germline CDR1 and CDR2 sequences are KGHSH and LQKENI. CDR3 size: 15 residues. V lost 2 bases, J lost 1 base, and 10 bases lay in between. CDR3 region: CASSPIRAGTDTQYF. As DNA, the CDR3 is TGTGCCAGCTCACCAATTCGAGCGGGCACAGATACGCAGTATTTT.

This chain connects TRBV1 to TRBJ2-3. TRBV1 is annotated as a pseudogene. The length of the CDR3 is 15 residues. The CDR3 reads CTGGVGGDGTDTQYF. The CDR3 DNA sequence: TGCACCGGTGGAGTTGGGGGAGACGGCACAGATACGCAGTATTTT.

The rearrangement uses TRBV5-4 and TRBJ2-1; D not certain. This CDR3 spans 11 amino acids. Germline-derived CDR1 and CDR2 are SGHNT and YYREEE (reference sequence). Trimming shortened V by 1 base and J by 6 bases, and 2 bases separated the two germline ends. The CDR3, as DNA: TGTGCCAGCAGCTTGTTCAATGAGCAGTTCTTC. It encodes CASSLFNEQFF.

The chain carries TRBV4-1 and TRBJ2-1; 8 bases are shared with TRBD2. CDR3 length equals 18 residues. V lost 0 bases, J lost 9 bases, and 16 bases stayed unmatched. Per the germline V gene, CDR1 is MGHRA and CDR2 is YSYEKL. The CDR3 nucleotides read TGCGCCAGCAGCCAAGAAGCCGCCGGGTTTAGCGGGATTGGTGAGCAGTTCTTC. It yields the protein CASSQEAAGFSGIGEQFF.

The chain couples TRBV6-5 to TRBJ1-1; D ambiguous. Germline values: CDR1 MNHEY, CDR2 SVGAGI. V was pared by 5 bases and J by 8 bases, with 6 bases between. CDR3 size: 10 residues. The CDR3 DNA follows: TGTGCCAGCAGTCCGCCCGAAGCTTTCTTT. This gives the protein CASSPPEAFF.

The rearrangement links TRBV28 to TRBJ2-5, with D perhaps given as TRBD1 or TRBD2 (6 bases each). V shed 6 bases and J shed 1 base, with 18 bases lying between them. Germline values: CDR1 MDHEN, CDR2 SYDVKM. This CDR3 has 16 amino acids. CDR3 in amino acids: CASRDHKGGPQETQYF. CDR3 bases: TGTGCCAGCAGGGACCATAAGGGGGGACCCCAAGAGACCCAGTACTTC.

The V gene is TRBV11-2, the J gene TRBJ2-7; D is possibly TRBD2 (6 bases). CDR1 and CDR2 (germline): SGHAT, FQNNGV. The CDR3 extends over 16 amino acids. V lost 3 bases and J 2 bases, leaving 17 bases between the germline ends. CDR3 sequence (DNA): TGTGCCAGCAGCTTCCTAGCGAACAAACCACCCTACGAGCAGTACTTC. This sequence encodes CASSFLANKPPYEQYF.

This chain links TRBV7-2 with TRBJ2-7; the D is unclear. The germline gives CDR1 SGHTA, CDR2 FQGNSA. This CDR3 is built from 13 residues. V was cut by 0 bases and J by 3 bases, with 6 bases left in between. The CDR3 DNA sequence: TGTGCCAGCAGCTTAGCCCTAAACTACGAGCAGTACTTC. It codes for CASSLALNYEQYF.